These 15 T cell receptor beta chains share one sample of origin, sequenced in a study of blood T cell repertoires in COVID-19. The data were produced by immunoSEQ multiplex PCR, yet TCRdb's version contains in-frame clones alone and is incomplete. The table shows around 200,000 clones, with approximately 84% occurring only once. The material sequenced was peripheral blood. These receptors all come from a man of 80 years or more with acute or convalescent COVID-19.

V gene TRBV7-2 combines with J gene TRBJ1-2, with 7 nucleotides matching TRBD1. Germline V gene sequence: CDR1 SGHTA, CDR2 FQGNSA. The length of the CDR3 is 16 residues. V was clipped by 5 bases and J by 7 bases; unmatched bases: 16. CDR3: CASSQPNTGASGGYTF. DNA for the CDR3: TGTGCCAGCAGCCAACCAAATACAGGGGCCTCTGGTGGCTACACCTTC.

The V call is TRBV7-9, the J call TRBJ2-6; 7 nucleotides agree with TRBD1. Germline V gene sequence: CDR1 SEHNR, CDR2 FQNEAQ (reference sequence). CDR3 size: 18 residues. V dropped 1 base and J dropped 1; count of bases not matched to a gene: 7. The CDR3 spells CASSLGARGSSGANVLTF. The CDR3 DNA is TGTGCCAGCAGCTTAGGTGCCAGGGGGTCGTCTGGGGCCAACGTCCTGACTTTC. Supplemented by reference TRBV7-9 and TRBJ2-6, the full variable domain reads DTGVSQNPRHKITKRGQNVTFRCDPISEHNRLYWYRQTLGQGPEFLTYFQNEAQLEKSRLLSDRFSAERPKGSFSTLEIQRTEQGDSAMYLCASSLGARGSSGANVLTFGAGSRLTVL.

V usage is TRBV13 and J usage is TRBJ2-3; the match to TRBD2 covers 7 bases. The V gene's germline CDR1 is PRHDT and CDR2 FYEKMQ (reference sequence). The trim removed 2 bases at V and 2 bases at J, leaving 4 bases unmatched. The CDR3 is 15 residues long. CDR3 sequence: CASSLTSGVTDTQYF. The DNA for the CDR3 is TGTGCCAGCAGCTTAACCAGCGGGGTCACAGATACGCAGTATTTT.

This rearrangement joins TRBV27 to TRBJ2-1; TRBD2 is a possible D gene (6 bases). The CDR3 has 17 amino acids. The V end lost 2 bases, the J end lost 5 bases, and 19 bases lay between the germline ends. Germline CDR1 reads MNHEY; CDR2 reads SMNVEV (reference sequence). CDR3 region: CASSLGFNPSADNEQFF. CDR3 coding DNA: TGTGCCAGCAGTTTAGGTTTCAATCCTAGCGCAGACAATGAGCAGTTCTTC.

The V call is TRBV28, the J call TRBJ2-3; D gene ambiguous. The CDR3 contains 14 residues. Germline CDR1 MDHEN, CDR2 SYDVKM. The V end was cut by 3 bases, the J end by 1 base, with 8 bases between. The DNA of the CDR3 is TGTGCCAGCAGTTTTAGTCGGGGCACAGATACGCAGTATTTT. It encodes CASSFSRGTDTQYF.

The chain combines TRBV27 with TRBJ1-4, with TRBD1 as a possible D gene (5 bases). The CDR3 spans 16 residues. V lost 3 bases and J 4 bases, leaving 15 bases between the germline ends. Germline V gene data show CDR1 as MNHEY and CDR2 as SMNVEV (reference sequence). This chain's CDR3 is CASSLLRGGVNEKLFF. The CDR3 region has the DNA TGTGCCAGCAGTTTGCTCCGGGGGGGAGTTAATGAAAAACTGTTTTTT.

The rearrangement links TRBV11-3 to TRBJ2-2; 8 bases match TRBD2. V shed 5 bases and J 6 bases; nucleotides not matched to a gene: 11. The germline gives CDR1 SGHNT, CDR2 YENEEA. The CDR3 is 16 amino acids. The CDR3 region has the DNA TGTGCCAGCAGCCCGGGGGGGCTAGCAATCCCCGGGGAGCTGTTTTTT. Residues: CASSPGGLAIPGELFF.

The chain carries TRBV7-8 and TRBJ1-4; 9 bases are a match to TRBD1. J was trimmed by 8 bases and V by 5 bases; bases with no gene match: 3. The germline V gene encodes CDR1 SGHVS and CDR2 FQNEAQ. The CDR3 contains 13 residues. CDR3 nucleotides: TGTGCCAGCAGCCGGGACAGGGAAGAAAAACTGTTTTTT. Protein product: CASSRDREEKLFF.

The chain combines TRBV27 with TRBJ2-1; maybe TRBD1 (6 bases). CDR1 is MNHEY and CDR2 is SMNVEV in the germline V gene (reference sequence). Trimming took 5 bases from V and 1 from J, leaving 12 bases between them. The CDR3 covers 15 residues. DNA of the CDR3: TGTGCCAGCAGTACGGACAGCCTATCCTACAATGAGCAGTTCTTC. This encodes CASSTDSLSYNEQFF.

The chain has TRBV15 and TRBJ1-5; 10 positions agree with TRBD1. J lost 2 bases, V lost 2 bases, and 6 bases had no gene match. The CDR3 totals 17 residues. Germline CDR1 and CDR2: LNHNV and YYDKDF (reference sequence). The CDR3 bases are TGTGCCACCAGCAGAAGGGACAGGGGAATCGGCAATCAGCCCCAGCATTTT. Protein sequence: CATSRRDRGIGNQPQHF.

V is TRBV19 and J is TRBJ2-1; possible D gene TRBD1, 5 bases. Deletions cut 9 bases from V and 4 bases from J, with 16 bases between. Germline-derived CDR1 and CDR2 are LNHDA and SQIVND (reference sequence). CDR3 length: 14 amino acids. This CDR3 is CASQSADRYNEQFF. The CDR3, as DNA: TGTGCCAGCCAAAGCGCCGACAGATACAATGAGCAGTTCTTC.

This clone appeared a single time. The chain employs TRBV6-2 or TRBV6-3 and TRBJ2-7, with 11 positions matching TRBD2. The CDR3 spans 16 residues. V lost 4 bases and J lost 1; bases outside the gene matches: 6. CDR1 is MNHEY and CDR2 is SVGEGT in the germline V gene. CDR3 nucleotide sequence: TGTGCCAGCAGTTCAGGCTCTAGCGGGAGGTCCTACGAGCAGTACGTC. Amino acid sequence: CASSSGSSGRSYEQYV.

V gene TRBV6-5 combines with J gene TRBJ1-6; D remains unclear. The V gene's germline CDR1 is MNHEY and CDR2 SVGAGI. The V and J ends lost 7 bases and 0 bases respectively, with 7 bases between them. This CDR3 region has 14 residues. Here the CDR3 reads CASTGSSYNSPLHF. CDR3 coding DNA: TGTGCCAGCACCGGGAGCTCCTATAATTCACCCCTCCACTTT.

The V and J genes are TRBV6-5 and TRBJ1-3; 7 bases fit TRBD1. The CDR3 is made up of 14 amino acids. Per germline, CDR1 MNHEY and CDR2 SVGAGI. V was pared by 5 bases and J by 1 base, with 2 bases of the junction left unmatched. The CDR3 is CASSTGVSGNTIYF. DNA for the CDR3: TGTGCCAGCAGTACAGGGGTTTCTGGAAACACCATATATTTT.

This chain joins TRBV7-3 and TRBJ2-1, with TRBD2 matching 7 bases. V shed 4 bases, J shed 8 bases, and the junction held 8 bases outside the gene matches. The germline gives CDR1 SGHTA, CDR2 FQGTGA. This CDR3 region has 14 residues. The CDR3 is CASSSRGGGDEQFF. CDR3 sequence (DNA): TGTGCCAGCAGCTCTCGCGGGGGAGGCGATGAGCAGTTCTTC.